This T cell receptor (beta chain) derives from a study of CD8 T cells in ankylosing spondylitis. J gave up 6 bases and V 6 bases, and 4 bases lay outside the gene matches. CDR1 MNHEY and CDR2 SMNVEV come from the germline V gene (reference sequence). The CDR3 is 13 residues long. Study-level results: Reportedly, disease-linked clones are significantly enriched in ankylosing spondylitis patients' matched synovial fluid. Disease-linked clones bore a CD8+ phenotype and were relatively rare in peripheral blood.

A word on this clonotype: Its antigen is undetermined.

Making the TCR beta libraries involved quantitative 5'-RACE with molecular barcodes. One entry per CDR3 protein results from TCRdb running MiXCR on the 5' RACE reads. The sample consists of 250,000 or so distinct CDR3 sequences, 15% to 20% of them appearing once. Sequencing was carried out using blood, either unsorted or a sorted T cell fraction (not recorded which). The J gene is TRBJ1-2, the V gene TRBV27; 10 nucleotides align to TRBD1. The TCR originated in a male donor with ankylosing spondylitis or in good health (not recorded which). The CDR3 sequence: CASSGQGDNGYTF. The CDR3 region has the DNA TGTGCCAGCAGCGGACAGGGGGATAATGGCTACACCTTC.